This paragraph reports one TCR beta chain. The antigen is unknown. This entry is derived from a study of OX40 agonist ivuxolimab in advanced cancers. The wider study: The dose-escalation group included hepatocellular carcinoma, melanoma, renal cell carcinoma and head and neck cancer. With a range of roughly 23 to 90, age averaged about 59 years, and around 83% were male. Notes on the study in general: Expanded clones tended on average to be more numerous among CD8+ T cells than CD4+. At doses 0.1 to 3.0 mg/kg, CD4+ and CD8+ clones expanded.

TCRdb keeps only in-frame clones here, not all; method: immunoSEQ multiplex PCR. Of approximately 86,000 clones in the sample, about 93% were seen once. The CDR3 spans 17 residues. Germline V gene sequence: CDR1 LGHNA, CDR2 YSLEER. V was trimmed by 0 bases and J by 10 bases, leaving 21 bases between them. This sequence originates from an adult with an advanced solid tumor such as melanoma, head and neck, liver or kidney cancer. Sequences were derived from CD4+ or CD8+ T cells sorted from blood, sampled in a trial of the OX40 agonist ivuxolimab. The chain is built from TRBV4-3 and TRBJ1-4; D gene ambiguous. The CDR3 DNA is TGCGCCAGCAGCCAAGAAAGCCCGGGCCCTAATTCTCTAAAACTGTTTTTT. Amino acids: CASSQESPGPNSLKLFF.